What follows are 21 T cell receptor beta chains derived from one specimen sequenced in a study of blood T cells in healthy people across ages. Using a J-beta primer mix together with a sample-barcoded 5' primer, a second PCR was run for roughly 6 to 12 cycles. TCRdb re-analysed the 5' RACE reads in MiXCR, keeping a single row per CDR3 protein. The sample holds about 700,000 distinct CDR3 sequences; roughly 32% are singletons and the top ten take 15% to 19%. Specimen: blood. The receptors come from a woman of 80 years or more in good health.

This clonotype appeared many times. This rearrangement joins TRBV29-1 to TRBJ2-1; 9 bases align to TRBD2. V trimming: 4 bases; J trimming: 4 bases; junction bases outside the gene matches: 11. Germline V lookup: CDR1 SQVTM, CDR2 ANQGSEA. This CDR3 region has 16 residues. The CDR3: CSVVFWLAGRYNEQFF. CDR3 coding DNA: TGCAGCGTTGTGTTTTGGCTAGCGGGGCGTTACAATGAGCAGTTCTTC.

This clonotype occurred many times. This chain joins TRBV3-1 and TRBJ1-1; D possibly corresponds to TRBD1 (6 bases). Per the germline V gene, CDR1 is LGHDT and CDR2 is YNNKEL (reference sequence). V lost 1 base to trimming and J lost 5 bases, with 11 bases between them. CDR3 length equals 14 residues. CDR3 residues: CASSQGQVGTEAFF. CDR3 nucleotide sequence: TGTGCCAGCAGCCAAGGACAGGTCGGGACTGAAGCTTTCTTT.

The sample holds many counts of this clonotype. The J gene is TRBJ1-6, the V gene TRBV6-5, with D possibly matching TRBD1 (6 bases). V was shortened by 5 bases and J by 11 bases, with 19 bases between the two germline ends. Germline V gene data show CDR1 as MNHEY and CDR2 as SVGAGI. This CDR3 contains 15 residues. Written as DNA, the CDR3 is TGTGCCAGCAGTCCCCTTGGGGGCGCGATGACACCCCTCCACTTT. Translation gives CASSPLGGAMTPLHF.

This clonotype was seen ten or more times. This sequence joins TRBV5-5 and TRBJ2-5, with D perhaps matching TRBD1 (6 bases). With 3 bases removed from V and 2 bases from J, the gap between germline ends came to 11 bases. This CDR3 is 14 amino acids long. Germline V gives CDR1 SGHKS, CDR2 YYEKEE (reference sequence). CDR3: CASSYLQGQETQYF. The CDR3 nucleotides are TGTGCCAGCAGCTATCTCCAGGGGCAAGAGACCCAGTACTTC.

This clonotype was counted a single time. CDR3 sequence: CASNPGRGGETQYF. CDR3 nucleotides: TGTGCCAGTAACCCGGGACGGGGAGGAGAGACCCAGTACTTC. The chain is built from TRBV12-3 or TRBV12-4 and TRBJ2-5; D is possibly TRBD2 (6 bases). This CDR3 is 14 amino acids long. Trimming pared 9 bases from V and 4 bases from J, leaving 18 bases between.

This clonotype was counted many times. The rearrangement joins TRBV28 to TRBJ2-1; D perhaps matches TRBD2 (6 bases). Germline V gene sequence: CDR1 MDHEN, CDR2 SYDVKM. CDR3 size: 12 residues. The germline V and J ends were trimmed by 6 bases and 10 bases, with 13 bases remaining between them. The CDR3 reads CASRVGRTEQFF. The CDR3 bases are TGTGCCAGCAGGGTGGGGAGGACGGAGCAGTTCTTC.

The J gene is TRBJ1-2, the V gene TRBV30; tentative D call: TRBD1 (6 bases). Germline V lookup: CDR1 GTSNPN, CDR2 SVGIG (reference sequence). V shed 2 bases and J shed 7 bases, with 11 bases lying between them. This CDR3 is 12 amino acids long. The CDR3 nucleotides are TGTGCCTGGAGTCACTCCAGGGGTGGCTACACCTTC. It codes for CAWSHSRGGYTF.

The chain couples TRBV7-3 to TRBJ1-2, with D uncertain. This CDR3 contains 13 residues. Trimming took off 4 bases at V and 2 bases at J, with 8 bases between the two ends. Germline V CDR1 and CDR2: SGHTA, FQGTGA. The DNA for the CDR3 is TGTGCCAGCAGCTACAGAGTCAACTATGGCTACACCTTC. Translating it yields CASSYRVNYGYTF. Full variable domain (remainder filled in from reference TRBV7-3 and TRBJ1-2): GAGVSQTPSNKVTEKGKYVELRCDPISGHTALYWYRQSLGQGPEFLIYFQGTGAADDSGLPNDRFFAVRPEGSVSTLKIQRTERGDSAVYLCASSYRVNYGYTFGSGTRLTVV.

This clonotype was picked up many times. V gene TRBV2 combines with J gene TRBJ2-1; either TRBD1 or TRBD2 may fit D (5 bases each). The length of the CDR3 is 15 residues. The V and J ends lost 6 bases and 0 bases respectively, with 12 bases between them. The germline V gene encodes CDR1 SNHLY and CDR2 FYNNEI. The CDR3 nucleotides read TGTGCCAGCAGACCAGGGAGATCCTCCTACAATGAGCAGTTCTTC. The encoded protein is CASRPGRSSYNEQFF. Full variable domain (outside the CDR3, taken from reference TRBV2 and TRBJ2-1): EPEVTQTPSHQVTQMGQEVILRCVPISNHLYFYWYRQILGQKVEFLVSFYNNEISEKSEIFDDQFSVERPDGSNFTLKIRSTKLEDSAMYFCASRPGRSSYNEQFFGPGTRLTVL.

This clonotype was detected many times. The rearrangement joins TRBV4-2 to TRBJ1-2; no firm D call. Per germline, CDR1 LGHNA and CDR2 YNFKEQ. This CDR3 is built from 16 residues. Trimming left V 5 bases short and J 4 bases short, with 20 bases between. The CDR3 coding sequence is TGTGCCAGCAGCTCCAAGTCTGCGGGGTACGGCTATGGCTACACCTTC. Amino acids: CASSSKSAGYGYGYTF.

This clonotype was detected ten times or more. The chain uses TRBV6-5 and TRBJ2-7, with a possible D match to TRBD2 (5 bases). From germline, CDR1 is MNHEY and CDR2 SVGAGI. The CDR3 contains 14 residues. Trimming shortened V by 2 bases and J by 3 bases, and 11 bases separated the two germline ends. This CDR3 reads CASSYGVGSYEQYF. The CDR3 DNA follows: TGTGCCAGCAGTTACGGGGTTGGGAGCTACGAGCAGTACTTC.

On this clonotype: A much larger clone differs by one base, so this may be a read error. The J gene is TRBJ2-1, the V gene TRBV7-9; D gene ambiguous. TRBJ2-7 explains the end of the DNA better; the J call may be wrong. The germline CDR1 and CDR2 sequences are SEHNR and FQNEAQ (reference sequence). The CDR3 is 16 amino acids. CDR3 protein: CASSLIGQVRYNEQYF. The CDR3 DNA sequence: TGTGCCAGCAGCCTAATCGGGCAGGTCCGGTACAATGAGCAGTACTTC.

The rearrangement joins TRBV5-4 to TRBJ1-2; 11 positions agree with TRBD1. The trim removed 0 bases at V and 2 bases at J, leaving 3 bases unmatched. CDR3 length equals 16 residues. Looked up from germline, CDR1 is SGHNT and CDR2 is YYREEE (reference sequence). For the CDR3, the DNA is TGTGCCAGCAGCTTGGCCAGGGACAGGGGGAACTATGGCTACACCTTC. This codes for CASSLARDRGNYGYTF.

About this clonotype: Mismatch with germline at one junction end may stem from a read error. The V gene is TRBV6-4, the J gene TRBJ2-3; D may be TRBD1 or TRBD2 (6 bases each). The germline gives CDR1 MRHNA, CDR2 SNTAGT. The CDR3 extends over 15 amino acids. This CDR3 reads CAGSDRAGGGDTQYF. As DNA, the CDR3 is TGTGCCGGCAGTGACCGAGCAGGAGGGGGAGATACGCAGTATTTT.

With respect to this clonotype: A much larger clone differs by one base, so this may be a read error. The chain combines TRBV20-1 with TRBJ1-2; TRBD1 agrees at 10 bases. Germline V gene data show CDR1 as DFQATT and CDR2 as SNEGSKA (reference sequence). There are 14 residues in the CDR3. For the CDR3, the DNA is TGCAGTGTCGGCGGGGACAGGGGAGACTATGGCTACATCTTC. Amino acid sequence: CSVGGDRGDYGYIF.

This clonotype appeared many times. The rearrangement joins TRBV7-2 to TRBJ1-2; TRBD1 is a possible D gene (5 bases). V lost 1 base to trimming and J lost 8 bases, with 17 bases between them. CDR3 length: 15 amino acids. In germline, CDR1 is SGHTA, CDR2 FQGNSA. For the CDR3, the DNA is TGTGCCAGCAGCTTAGATAGTGGGGGGGGTATGGGCTACACCTTC. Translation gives CASSLDSGGGMGYTF. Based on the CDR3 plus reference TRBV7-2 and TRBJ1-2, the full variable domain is GAGVSQSPSNKVTEKGKDVELRCDPISGHTALYWYRQSLGQGLEFLIYFQGNSAPDKSGLPSDRFSAERTGGSVSTLTIQRTQQEDSAVYLCASSLDSGGGMGYTFGSGTRLTVV.

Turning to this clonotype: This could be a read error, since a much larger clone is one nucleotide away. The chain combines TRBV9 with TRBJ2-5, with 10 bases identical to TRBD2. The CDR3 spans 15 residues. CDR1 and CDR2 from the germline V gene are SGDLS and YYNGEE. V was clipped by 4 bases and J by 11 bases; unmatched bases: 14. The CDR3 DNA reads TGTGCCAGCAGCTTTAGCGGGGGGCTTTACAATGAGCAGTACTTC. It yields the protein CASSFSGGLYNEQYF.

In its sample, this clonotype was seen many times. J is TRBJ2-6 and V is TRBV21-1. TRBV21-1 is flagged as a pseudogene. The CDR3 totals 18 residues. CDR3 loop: CASSKAYRRYSGANVLTF. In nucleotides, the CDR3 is TGTGCCAGCAGCAAAGCGTACCGGAGATACTCTGGGGCCAACGTCCTGACTTTC.

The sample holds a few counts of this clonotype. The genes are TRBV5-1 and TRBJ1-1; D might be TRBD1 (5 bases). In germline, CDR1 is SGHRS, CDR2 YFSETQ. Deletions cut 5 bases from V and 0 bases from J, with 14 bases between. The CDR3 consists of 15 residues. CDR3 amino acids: CASRDSGTLNTEAFF. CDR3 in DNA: TGCGCCAGCAGGGACTCCGGGACGTTGAACACTGAAGCTTTCTTT.

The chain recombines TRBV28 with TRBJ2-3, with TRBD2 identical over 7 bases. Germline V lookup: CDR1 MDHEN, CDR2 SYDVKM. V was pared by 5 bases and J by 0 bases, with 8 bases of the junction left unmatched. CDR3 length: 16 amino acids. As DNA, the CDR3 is TGTGCCAGCAGTCGCTCTCCTAGCGGAAGCACAGATACGCAGTATTTT. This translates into CASSRSPSGSTDTQYF.

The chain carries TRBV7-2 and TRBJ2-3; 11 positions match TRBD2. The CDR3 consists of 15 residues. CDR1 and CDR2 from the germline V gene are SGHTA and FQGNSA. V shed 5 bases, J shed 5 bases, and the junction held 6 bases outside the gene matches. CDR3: CASSGSGGAVDTQYF. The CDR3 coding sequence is TGTGCCAGCAGCGGTAGCGGGGGGGCTGTAGATACGCAGTATTTT.